Below, 28 T cell receptor beta chains from the same sample are listed, as sequenced in a study of radiotherapy plus CTLA-4 blockade in lung cancer. Measured with immunoSEQ multiplex PCR; TCRdb has only the in-frame clones, and not every one. The sample holds 85,000 to 95,000 clones, roughly 80% seen once. The input for sequencing was peripheral blood, taken from a patient treated with radiotherapy plus ipilimumab. The source of these receptors is a human donor with non-small cell lung cancer that progressed on radiotherapy plus ipilimumab.

This chain connects TRBV4-1 to TRBJ2-2; D unresolved. CDR3 length: 17 amino acids. Germline lookup yields CDR1 MGHRA and CDR2 YSYEKL. The V end was cut by 0 bases, the J end by 6 bases, with 17 bases between. CDR3 sequence: CASSQDVNPNFPGELFF. CDR3 nucleotides: TGCGCCAGCAGCCAAGATGTTAACCCCAATTTCCCCGGGGAGCTGTTTTTT.

This clone has a single count. The chain carries TRBV19 and TRBJ2-5; D is possibly TRBD2 (7 bases). The germline V gene encodes CDR1 LNHDA and CDR2 SQIVND (reference sequence). The CDR3 consists of 13 residues. V lost 3 bases and J lost 5, with 10 bases in between. The CDR3 protein is CASSMGGRETQYF. In nucleotides, the CDR3 is TGTGCCAGTAGTATGGGGGGGCGGGAGACCCAGTACTTC.

The rearrangement links TRBV30 to TRBJ1-5, with D uncertain. Germline V gene data show CDR1 as GTSNPN and CDR2 as SVGIG (reference sequence). This CDR3 contains 13 residues. V gave up 1 base and J gave up 8 bases, with 12 bases separating them. CDR3 region: CAWSGGEIKPQHF. The CDR3 bases are TGTGCCTGGAGTGGAGGTGAAATCAAGCCCCAGCATTTT.

The genes are TRBV30 and TRBJ1-1; D gene ambiguous. The CDR3 has 11 residues. Germline V CDR1 and CDR2: GTSNPN, SVGIG (reference sequence). The V end lost 5 bases, the J end lost 7 bases, and 11 bases lay between the germline ends. CDR3 nucleotides: TGTGCCTGGCGGGCGGCGAATGAAGCTTTCTTT. This codes for CAWRAANEAFF.

This clone occurred once. The chain has TRBV5-8 and TRBJ1-5, with D possibly being TRBD1 (6 bases). Germline CDR1 reads SGHTS; CDR2 reads YDEGEE. The V and J ends lost 2 bases and 7 bases respectively, with 13 bases between them. This CDR3 has 14 amino acids. CDR3 DNA: TGTGCCAGCAGCTTTGGGGGGCTAGGCCAGCCCCAGCATTTT. As protein: CASSFGGLGQPQHF.

This clone was detected once. This chain uses TRBV15 with TRBJ2-5; D is perhaps TRBD2 (6 bases). Per germline, CDR1 LNHNV and CDR2 YYDKDF (reference sequence). Trimming removed 1 base from V and 7 bases from J, with 16 bases in between. The CDR3 runs to 15 residues. CDR3 coding DNA: TGTGCCACCAGCAGAGCGGGTAGCGGACCGGGGACCCAGTACTTC. It is translated as CATSRAGSGPGTQYF.

On this clone: Within the sample, other DNA sequences also encode this same CDR3. This chain joins TRBV7-2 and TRBJ2-1; D might be TRBD2 (5 bases). V lost 0 bases, J lost 0 bases, and 6 bases lay in between. CDR1 and CDR2 (germline): SGHTA, FQGNSA. This CDR3 is built from 15 residues. The CDR3 reads CASSLAGSSYNEQFF. The CDR3 coding sequence is TGTGCCAGCAGCTTAGCGGGGAGCTCCTACAATGAGCAGTTCTTC.

The rearrangement uses TRBV7-8 and TRBJ2-1; perhaps TRBD2 as D (6 bases). Trimming stripped 6 bases from V and 7 bases from J, with 16 bases between. There are 14 residues in the CDR3. Germline lookup yields CDR1 SGHVS and CDR2 FQNEAQ. This chain's CDR3 is CASSSSAEGNEQFF. Here the CDR3 DNA reads TGTGCCAGCAGTTCATCAGCGGAGGGGAATGAGCAGTTCTTC.

V usage is TRBV7-8 and J usage is TRBJ1-5; 7 bases are shared with TRBD1. The CDR3 totals 15 residues. Germline V gene sequence: CDR1 SGHVS, CDR2 FQNEAQ. Germline trimming cut 5 bases from V and 6 bases from J; bases unmatched to any gene: 10. The CDR3 loop reads CASSLGAGGGQPQHF. The CDR3 nucleotides read TGTGCCAGCAGCCTGGGGGCAGGGGGGGGTCAGCCCCAGCATTTT.

The V gene is TRBV27, the J gene TRBJ2-7; D not certain. V shed 3 bases and J shed 1 base, with 7 bases lying between them. CDR1 MNHEY and CDR2 SMNVEV come from the germline V gene (reference sequence). The length of the CDR3 is 13 residues. The CDR3 DNA follows: TGTGCCAGCAGTTTTCAGACGTCCTACGAGCAGTACTTC. Its translation: CASSFQTSYEQYF.

The chain couples TRBV20-1 to TRBJ2-3, with D uncertain. Germline loops: CDR1 DFQATT, CDR2 SNEGSKA (reference sequence). Trimming removed 4 bases from V and 3 bases from J, with 5 bases in between. This CDR3 has 11 amino acids. The CDR3 here is CSAKRTDTQYF. DNA for the CDR3: TGCAGTGCTAAGCGTACAGATACGCAGTATTTT.

The J gene is TRBJ2-5, the V gene TRBV28, with D perhaps matching TRBD2 (6 bases). The V and J ends lost 7 bases and 0 bases respectively, with 12 bases between them. Germline loops: CDR1 MDHEN, CDR2 SYDVKM. The CDR3 runs 14 residues. CDR3 DNA: TGTGCCAGCACCGCGGGGTGGTACCAAGAGACCCAGTACTTC. Translation: CASTAGWYQETQYF.

V usage is TRBV27 and J usage is TRBJ2-2; 10 positions match TRBD2. J gave up 5 bases and V 5 bases, and 11 bases lay outside the gene matches. Germline V gene data show CDR1 as MNHEY and CDR2 as SMNVEV (reference sequence). CDR3 length: 17 amino acids. CDR3 nucleotides: TGTGCCAGCAGTCTCCTAAGCGGGAGGGCCGATACCGGGGAGCTGTTTTTT. This codes for CASSLLSGRADTGELFF.

The J gene is TRBJ1-1, the V gene TRBV5-6; D is perhaps TRBD1 (5 bases). V lost 5 bases to trimming and J lost 5 bases, with 25 bases between them. CDR3 length equals 17 residues. The germline V gene encodes CDR1 SGHDT and CDR2 YYEEEE. The CDR3 sequence is CASSYYRPWSFTTEAFF. The CDR3 DNA reads TGTGCCAGCAGTTACTACAGGCCCTGGAGCTTTACTACTGAAGCTTTCTTT. Full variable domain (rest looked up from reference TRBV5-6 and TRBJ1-1): DAGVTQSPTHLIKTRGQQVTLRCSPKSGHDTVSWYQQALGQGPQFIFQYYEEEERQRGNFPDRFSGHQFPNYSSELNVNALLLGDSALYLCASSYYRPWSFTTEAFFGQGTRLTVV.

The rearrangement links TRBV9 to TRBJ2-3; D is ambiguous. Germline loops: CDR1 SGDLS, CDR2 YYNGEE. The CDR3 is 12 amino acids. The germline V and J ends were trimmed by 4 bases and 4 bases, with 7 bases remaining between them. CDR3 nucleotide sequence: TGTGCCAGCAGCTCCACCCCAGATACGCAGTATTTT. Its protein product is CASSSTPDTQYF.

The genes are TRBV28 and TRBJ2-1; 9 bases fit TRBD1. V dropped 6 bases and J dropped 6; count of bases not matched to a gene: 6. The CDR3 extends over 14 amino acids. CDR1 is MDHEN, CDR2 SYDVKM, per germline. This chain's CDR3 is CASSPGTGFNEQFF. CDR3 DNA: TGTGCCAGCAGCCCCGGGACAGGGTTCAATGAGCAGTTCTTC.

J is TRBJ2-1 and V is TRBV28, with D uncertain. CDR1 is MDHEN and CDR2 is SYDVKM in the germline V gene. This CDR3 has 11 residues. V dropped 1 base and J dropped 8 bases, with 3 bases sitting between them. The CDR3 region has the DNA TGTGCCAGCAGTTTATCTGATGAGCAGTTCTTC. This codes for CASSLSDEQFF.

This chain joins TRBV7-3 and TRBJ2-3; TRBD2 matches at 7 bases. With V trimmed by 4 bases and J by 2 bases, 6 bases remained unmatched. CDR1 and CDR2 (germline): SGHTA, FQGTGA. The CDR3 is 15 residues long. The chain's CDR3 is CASSSFAGVTDTQYF. CDR3 nucleotide sequence: TGTGCCAGCAGCTCATTCGCGGGAGTCACAGATACGCAGTATTTT. Full variable domain (missing parts from reference TRBV7-3 and TRBJ2-3): GAGVSQTPSNKVTEKGKYVELRCDPISGHTALYWYRQSLGQGPEFLIYFQGTGAADDSGLPNDRFFAVRPEGSVSTLKIQRTERGDSAVYLCASSSFAGVTDTQYFGPGTRLTVL.

V gene TRBV2 combines with J gene TRBJ2-1; TRBD2 agrees at 12 bases. The trim removed 10 bases at V and 1 base at J, leaving 8 bases unmatched. The CDR3 length is 16 residues. The germline CDR1 and CDR2 sequences are SNHLY and FYNNEI. The CDR3: CATWTSGKVSYNEQFF. The DNA of the CDR3 is TGTGCCACCTGGACTAGCGGGAAAGTTTCCTACAATGAGCAGTTCTTC.

This clone was seen more than once but under ten times. The chain employs TRBV27 and TRBJ1-5; D may be TRBD1 (5 bases). V was pared by 5 bases and J by 2 bases, with 10 bases between. Germline V lookup: CDR1 MNHEY, CDR2 SMNVEV (reference sequence). The CDR3 is 14 residues long. The DNA of the CDR3 is TGTGCCAGCAGTATGGGGACCGGCAATCAGCCCCAGCATTTT. Protein sequence: CASSMGTGNQPQHF.

This rearrangement joins TRBV2 to TRBJ2-4; 7 bases align to TRBD2. J gave up 3 bases and V 0 bases, and 8 bases lay outside the gene matches. The CDR3 contains 17 residues. CDR1 SNHLY and CDR2 FYNNEI come from the germline V gene. The CDR3 reads CASSEAGRWGGKNIQYF. The CDR3 nucleotides read TGTGCCAGCAGTGAAGCCGGGAGGTGGGGGGGCAAAAACATTCAGTACTTC.

This clone was recorded once. This rearrangement joins TRBV10-3 to TRBJ2-3, with a weak D call TRBD2 (6 bases). Between the trimmed V and J ends, which lost 0 bases and 1 base, there was a span of 8 bases. CDR3 length: 15 amino acids. From germline, CDR1 is ENHRY and CDR2 SYGVKD. CDR3 in amino acids: CAISESPSGTDTQYF. In nucleotides, the CDR3 is TGTGCCATCAGTGAGTCGCCTAGCGGCACAGATACGCAGTATTTT.

This clone has only a few counts. This chain connects TRBV5-5 to TRBJ2-2, with TRBD1 as a possible D gene (5 bases). Germline loops: CDR1 SGHKS, CDR2 YYEKEE (reference sequence). Trimming pared 4 bases from V and 1 base from J, leaving 11 bases between. The CDR3 sequence is 15 residues long. CDR3 coding DNA: TGTGCCAGCAGCCGCCGACAGATGAACACCGGGGAGCTGTTTTTT. Translated: CASSRRQMNTGELFF.

In DNA form, the CDR3 reads TGTGCCACCAGCAGAGTGCCCGGGATCACAGATACGCAGTATTTT. It codes for CATSRVPGITDTQYF. The J gene is TRBJ2-3, the V gene TRBV15, with a possible D match to TRBD2 (5 bases). The ends were cut back, 1 base at V and 2 bases at J, with 10 bases in the middle. This CDR3 comprises 15 residues. Germline V lookup: CDR1 LNHNV, CDR2 YYDKDF (reference sequence).

This rearrangement joins TRBV6-1 to TRBJ2-1; D is possibly TRBD2 (5 bases). Trimming pared 6 bases from V and 4 bases from J, leaving 16 bases between. The germline V gene has CDR1 MNHNS and CDR2 SASEGT. There are 15 residues in the CDR3. This CDR3 is CASSRGQSRYNEQFF. The CDR3 bases are TGTGCCAGCAGCCGAGGGCAGAGTAGGTACAATGAGCAGTTCTTC.

This chain connects TRBV28 to TRBJ1-2; unclear D gene. The CDR3 contains 12 residues. With 6 bases removed from V and 5 bases from J, the gap between germline ends came to 10 bases. The germline V gene has CDR1 MDHEN and CDR2 SYDVKM. The CDR3: CASSLSTYGYTF. The CDR3 nucleotides read TGTGCCAGCAGCCTGAGTACATATGGCTACACCTTC.

This clone showed up just once. This chain links TRBV7-8 with TRBJ2-7, with D tentatively TRBD1 (6 bases). CDR1 SGHVS and CDR2 FQNEAQ come from the germline V gene. Trimming took off 5 bases at V and 5 bases at J, with 13 bases between the two ends. The CDR3 is 13 residues long. The CDR3 sequence: CASSNDRFDEQYF. As DNA, the CDR3 is TGTGCCAGCAGCAACGACAGGTTCGACGAGCAGTACTTC.

The chain combines TRBV19 with TRBJ2-7, with D possibly being TRBD1 (6 bases). Germline-derived CDR1 and CDR2 are LNHDA and SQIVND (reference sequence). This CDR3 contains 16 residues. Trimming stripped 8 bases from V and 1 base from J, with 21 bases between. This chain's CDR3 is CASSSYRVGSSYEQYF. The CDR3 DNA is TGTGCCAGTTCTTCTTACAGGGTCGGAAGTTCCTACGAGCAGTACTTC.